These T cell receptor beta chains were read from a single sample in a study of cytomegalovirus exposure and HLA in healthy donors. Some clones are missing from TCRdb's copy, which holds only in-frame ones; the method was immunoSEQ multiplex PCR. Recorded for this sample: around 55,000 clones. The sequencing sample was made of PBMCs. These receptors all stem from a man between 50 and 59 years old in good health and CMV-seropositive. CDR3s include the opening cysteine and the closing phenylalanine or tryptophan. A D gene is named only where the DNA matches it firmly. Size values are once, few and many counts, or a class for expanded clones, and some rows have none.

TRBV10-3	TRBJ2-7	TRBD1	NA	CAITKDRASSYEQYF	TGTGCCATCACCAAGGACAGGGCCAGCTCCTACGAGCAGTACTTC
TRBV5-1	TRBJ2-7	NA	NA	CASSYNSYEQYF	TGCGCCAGCAGCTATAACTCCTACGAGCAGTACTTC
TRBV5-1	TRBJ2-5	TRBD2	NA	CASSLGTSGKGEETQYF	TGCGCCAGCAGCTTGGGAACTAGCGGGAAAGGAGAAGAGACCCAGTACTTC
TRBV27	TRBJ2-7	TRBD2	NA	CASSSRTSGVYEQYF	TGTGCCAGCAGTTCACGGACTAGCGGGGTCTACGAGCAGTACTTC
TRBV6-1	TRBJ1-2	TRBD1	NA	CASSEHQGAYGYTF	TGTGCCAGCAGTGAACATCAGGGGGCCTATGGCTACACCTTC
TRBV4-2	TRBJ1-1	NA	NA	CASSPPGQMNTEAFF	TGTGCCAGCAGCCCCCCGGGACAAATGAACACTGAAGCTTTCTTT
TRBV29-1	TRBJ2-2	TRBD1	NA	CSVEHRGNTGELFF	TGCAGCGTTGAACACAGGGGTAACACCGGGGAGCTGTTTTTT
TRBV6-5	TRBJ1-6	NA	NA	CASSYSYRLNSPLHF	TGTGCCAGCAGTTACTCGTACAGATTAAATTCACCCCTCCACTTT
TRBV4-1	TRBJ2-7	TRBD1	NA	CASSPSTGTGSYEQYF	TGCGCCAGCAGTCCCTCCACCGGGACAGGGAGCTACGAGCAGTACTTC
TRBV10-3	TRBJ2-3	NA	medium-sized	CAISEGTLPDTQYF	TGTGCCATCAGTGAGGGGACATTGCCAGATACGCAGTATTTT
TRBV20-1	TRBJ1-1	NA	NA	CSAQMGAKAFF	TGCAGTGCCCAGATGGGGGCTAAAGCTTTCTTT
TRBV20-1	TRBJ1-1	NA	NA	CSASRFTEAFF	TGCAGTGCTAGTAGATTCACTGAAGCTTTCTTT
TRBV4-2	TRBJ1-4	TRBD1	NA	CASSRDRGNEKLFF	TGTGCCAGCAGCAGGGACAGGGGGAATGAAAAACTGTTTTTT
TRBV28	TRBJ1-2	NA	NA	CASSFTGGGYGYTF	TGTGCCAGCAGTTTTACGGGGGGGGGCTATGGCTACACCTTC
TRBV25-1	TRBJ2-5	TRBD2	NA	CASSVGGGGEKTQYF	TGTGCCAGCAGTGTTGGCGGGGGGGGTGAGAAGACCCAGTACTTC
TRBV30	TRBJ1-5	TRBD1	NA	CAWQGGGNQPQHF	TGTGCCTGGCAGGGGGGTGGCAATCAGCCCCAGCATTTT
TRBV4-1	TRBJ2-7	TRBD2	NA	CASSHHITLAGDSYEQYF	TGCGCCAGCAGCCACCATATAACTCTGGCGGGAGACTCCTACGAGCAGTACTTC
TRBV19	TRBJ1-5	NA	NA	CASSMGGLSNQPQHF	TGTGCCAGTAGTATGGGGGGGTTAAGCAATCAGCCCCAGCATTTT
TRBV4-1	TRBJ2-1	TRBD2	NA	CASSSGLARRVGNEQFF	TGCGCCAGCAGCTCTGGACTAGCGAGAAGGGTGGGAAATGAGCAGTTCTTC
TRBV28	TRBJ1-1	TRBD1	NA	CASSLDPGTGTAEAFF	TGTGCCAGCAGTTTAGATCCCGGGACAGGGACCGCTGAAGCTTTCTTT
TRBV5-1	TRBJ2-1	TRBD1	NA	CASSPRTGTYNEQFF	TGCGCCAGCAGCCCGCGGACAGGGACCTACAATGAGCAGTTCTTC
TRBV28	TRBJ1-1	NA	NA	CASSLVTLHTEAFF	TGTGCCAGCAGTTTGGTCACTCTTCACACTGAAGCTTTCTTT
TRBV7-2	TRBJ1-2	NA	NA	CASSLGGDRNYGYTF	TGTGCCAGCAGCTTAGGGGGCGACCGAAACTATGGCTACACCTTC
TRBV28	TRBJ2-3	TRBD2	NA	CASSRFLRESDTQYF	TGTGCCAGCAGCCGATTCTTGCGGGAGTCAGATACGCAGTATTTT
TRBV9	TRBJ1-4	TRBD1	NA	CASSAYGTDNEKLFF	TGTGCCAGCAGCGCCTATGGGACAGATAATGAAAAACTGTTTTTT